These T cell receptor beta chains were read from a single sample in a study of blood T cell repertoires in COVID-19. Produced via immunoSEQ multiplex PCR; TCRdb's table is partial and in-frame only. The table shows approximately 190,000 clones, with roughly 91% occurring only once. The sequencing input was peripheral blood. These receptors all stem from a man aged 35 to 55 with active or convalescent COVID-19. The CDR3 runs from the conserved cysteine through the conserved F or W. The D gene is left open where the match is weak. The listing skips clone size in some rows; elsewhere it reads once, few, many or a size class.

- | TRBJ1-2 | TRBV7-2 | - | CASRPTQGTNYGYTF | TGTGCCAGCAGACCGACCCAGGGGACGAACTATGGCTACACCTTC
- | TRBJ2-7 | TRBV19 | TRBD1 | CASSIGRTGLRGEQYF | TGTGCCAGTAGTATAGGTAGGACAGGGCTTAGGGGGGAGCAGTACTTC
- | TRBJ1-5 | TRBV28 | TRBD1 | CASSPPGQGAKPQHF | TGTGCCAGCAGTCCACCGGGACAGGGGGCTAAGCCCCAGCATTTT
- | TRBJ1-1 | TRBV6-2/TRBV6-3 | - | CASSYGGTRTEAFF | TGTGCCAGCAGTTACGGGGGGACGAGGACTGAAGCTTTCTTT
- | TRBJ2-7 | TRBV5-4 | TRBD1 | CASSSVGTGGYEQYF | TGTGCCAGCAGTTCGGTCGGGACAGGGGGCTACGAGCAGTACTTC
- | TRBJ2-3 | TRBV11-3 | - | CASSLVGSTDTQYF | TGTGCCAGCAGCTTAGTCGGGTCCACAGATACGCAGTATTTT
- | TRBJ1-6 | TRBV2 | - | CASSVAGGNSPLHF | TGTGCCAGCAGTGTTGCGGGCGGAAATTCACCCCTCCACTTT
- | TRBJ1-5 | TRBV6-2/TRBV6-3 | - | CASSYSIRGQGSGGSNQPQHF | TGTGCCAGCAGTTACTCGATACGTGGGCAGGGGTCCGGCGGGAGCAATCAGCCCCAGCATTTT
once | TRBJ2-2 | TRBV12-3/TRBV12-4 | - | CASREPPGELFF | TGTGCCAGCCGGGAGCCCCCCGGGGAGCTGTTTTTT
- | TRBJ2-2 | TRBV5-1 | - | CASSPILARNTGELFF | TGCGCCAGCAGCCCGATACTAGCAAGAAACACCGGGGAGCTGTTTTTT
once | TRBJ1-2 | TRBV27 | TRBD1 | CASSRDSLMTNYGYTF | TGTGCCAGCTCACGGGACAGCCTAATGACTAACTATGGCTACACCTTC
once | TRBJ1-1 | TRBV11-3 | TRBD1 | CASSKGQGEYEAFF | TGTGCCAGCAGCAAGGGACAGGGGGAATATGAAGCTTTCTTT
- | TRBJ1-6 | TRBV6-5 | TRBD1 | CASSTHGQGGSPLHF | TGTGCCAGCAGTACACATGGACAGGGTGGTTCACCCCTCCACTTT
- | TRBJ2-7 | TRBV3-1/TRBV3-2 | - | CASSHSKGQLAYEQYF | TGTGCCAGCAGCCACTCCAAAGGACAGCTAGCCTACGAGCAGTACTTC
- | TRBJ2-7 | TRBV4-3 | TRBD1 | CASSVGQGGYEQYF | TGCGCCAGTAGCGTGGGACAGGGAGGCTACGAGCAGTACTTC
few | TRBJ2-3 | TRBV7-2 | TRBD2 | CASSYRTSGTDTQYF | TGTGCCAGCAGCTACCGGACTAGCGGCACAGATACGCAGTATTTT
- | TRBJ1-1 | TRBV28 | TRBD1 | CASSRQGARSGEAFF | TGTGCCAGCAGTCGACAGGGGGCGCGGTCCGGTGAAGCTTTCTTT
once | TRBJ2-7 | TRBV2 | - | CASRLSTGYEQYF | TGTGCCAGCAGATTAAGTACAGGCTACGAGCAGTACTTC
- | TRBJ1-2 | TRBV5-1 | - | CASSLATGSYGYTF | TGCGCCAGCAGCTTGGCCACAGGGAGCTATGGCTACACCTTC
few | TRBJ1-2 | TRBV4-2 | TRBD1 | CASSLQAATGTYGPRGYTF | TGTGCCAGCAGCCTACAGGCCGCGACAGGGACTTACGGGCCTCGAGGCTACACCTTC
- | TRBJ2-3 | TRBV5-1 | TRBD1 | CASSFFTGDMDTQYF | TGCGCCAGCAGCTTTTTCACAGGGGATATGGATACGCAGTATTTT
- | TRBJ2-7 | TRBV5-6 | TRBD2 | CASSYGTSSYEQYF | TGTGCCAGCAGCTACGGGACTAGCTCCTACGAGCAGTACTTC
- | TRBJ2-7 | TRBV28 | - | CASSAPIMGQGYEQYF | TGTGCCAGCAGTGCCCCAATTATGGGGCAGGGTTACGAGCAGTACTTC
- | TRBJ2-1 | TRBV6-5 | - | CASTVVDEQFF | TGTGCCAGCACGGTGGTCGATGAGCAGTTCTTC
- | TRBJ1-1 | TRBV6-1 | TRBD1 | CASTRTGVNTEAFF | TGTGCCAGCACTCGGACAGGGGTGAACACTGAAGCTTTCTTT
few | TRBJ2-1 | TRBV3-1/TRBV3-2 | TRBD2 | CASSQQGTSGPYNEQFF | TGTGCCAGCAGCCAACAGGGGACTAGCGGACCTTACAATGAGCAGTTCTTC
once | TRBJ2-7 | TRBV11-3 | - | CASSLVLSGGGVEQYF | TGTGCCAGCAGCTTAGTCTTATCGGGGGGCGGTGTCGAGCAGTACTTC
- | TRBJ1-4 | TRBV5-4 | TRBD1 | CASSSKKGQDEKLFF | TGTGCCAGCAGCTCGAAAAAAGGACAGGATGAAAAACTGTTTTTT
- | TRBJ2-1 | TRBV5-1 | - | CASSWLQGPNNEQFF | TGCGCCAGCAGCTGGTTACAGGGACCTAACAATGAGCAGTTCTTC
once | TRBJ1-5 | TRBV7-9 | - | CASSLDPSVTQHF | TGTGCCAGCAGCTTAGACCCGTCGGTGACCCAGCATTTT
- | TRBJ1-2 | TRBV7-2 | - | CASSPTAGAGYTF | TGTGCCAGCAGCCCAACAGCAGGGGCTGGCTACACCTTC
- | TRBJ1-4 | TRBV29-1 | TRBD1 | CSVGGTGGITNEKLFF | TGCAGCGTTGGTGGGACAGGGGGCATAACTAATGAAAAACTGTTTTTT
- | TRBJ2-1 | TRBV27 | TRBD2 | CASSASGSLNEQFF | TGTGCCAGCAGTGCTAGCGGGAGTCTCAATGAGCAGTTCTTC
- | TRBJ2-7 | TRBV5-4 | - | CASSLGTPVTREQYF | TGTGCCAGCAGCCTAGGGACTCCTGTTACGAGAGAGCAGTACTTC
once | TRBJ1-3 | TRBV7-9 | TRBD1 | CASSWTGGSGNTIYF | TGTGCCAGCAGCTGGACAGGGGGCTCTGGAAACACCATATATTTT
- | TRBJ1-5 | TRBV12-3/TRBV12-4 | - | CASSFSNQPQHF | TGTGCCAGCAGTTTCTCGAATCAGCCCCAGCATTTT
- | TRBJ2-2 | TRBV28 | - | CASSELARGTGELFF | TGTGCCAGCAGTGAACTAGCCCGGGGCACCGGGGAGCTGTTTTTT
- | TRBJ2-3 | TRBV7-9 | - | CASSRKEGNTQYF | TGTGCCAGCAGCCGAAAGGAGGGGAATACGCAGTATTTT
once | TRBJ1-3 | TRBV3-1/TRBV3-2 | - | CASSQRGFGNTIYF | TGTGCCAGCAGCCAACGAGGGTTCGGAAACACCATATATTTT
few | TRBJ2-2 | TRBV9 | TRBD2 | CASSLTSGGRGTGELFF | TGTGCCAGCAGCCTAACTAGCGGGGGCCGAGGAACCGGGGAGCTGTTTTTT
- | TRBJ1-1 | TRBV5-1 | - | CASSFATNTEAFF | TGCGCCAGCAGCTTTGCTACGAACACTGAAGCTTTCTTT
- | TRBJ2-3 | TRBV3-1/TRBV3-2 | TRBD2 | CASSPIAGGMSTDTQYF | TGTGCCAGCAGCCCCATAGCGGGAGGGATGAGCACAGATACGCAGTATTTT
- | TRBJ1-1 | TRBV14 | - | CASSQAGRDTEAFF | TGTGCCAGCAGCCAAGCAGGGAGGGACACTGAAGCTTTCTTT
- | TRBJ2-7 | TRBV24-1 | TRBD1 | CATSDLAGQGYEQYF | TGTGCCACCAGTGATTTGGCGGGACAGGGGTACGAGCAGTACTTC
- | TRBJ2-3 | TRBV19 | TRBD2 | CASTGLAGVSDTQYF | TGTGCCAGTACCGGACTAGCGGGGGTGTCAGATACGCAGTATTTT
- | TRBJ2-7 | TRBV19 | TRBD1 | CASSTRTGQGAHEQYF | TGTGCCAGTAGTACACGAACGGGACAGGGGGCCCACGAGCAGTACTTC